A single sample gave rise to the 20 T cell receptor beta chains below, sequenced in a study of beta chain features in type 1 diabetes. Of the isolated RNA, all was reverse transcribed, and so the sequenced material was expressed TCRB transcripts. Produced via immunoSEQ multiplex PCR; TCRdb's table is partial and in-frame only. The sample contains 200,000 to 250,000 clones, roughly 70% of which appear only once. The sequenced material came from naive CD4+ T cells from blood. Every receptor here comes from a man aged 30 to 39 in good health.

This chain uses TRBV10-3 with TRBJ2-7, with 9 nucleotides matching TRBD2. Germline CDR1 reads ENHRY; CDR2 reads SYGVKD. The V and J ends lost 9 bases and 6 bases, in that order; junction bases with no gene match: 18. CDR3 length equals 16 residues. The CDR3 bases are TGTGCCATGGGGCCCAAGCCGGCTAGCGGGATAAGCGAGCAGTACTTC. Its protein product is CAMGPKPASGISEQYF.

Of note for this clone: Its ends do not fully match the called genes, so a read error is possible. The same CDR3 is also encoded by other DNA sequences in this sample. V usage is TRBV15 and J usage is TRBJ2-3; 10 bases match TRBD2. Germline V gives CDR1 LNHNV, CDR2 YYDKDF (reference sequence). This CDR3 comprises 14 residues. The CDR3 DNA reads TGTGCCACCAGAAGAGCGGGAGGGGGAGATACGCAGTATTTT. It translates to CATRRAGGGDTQYF.

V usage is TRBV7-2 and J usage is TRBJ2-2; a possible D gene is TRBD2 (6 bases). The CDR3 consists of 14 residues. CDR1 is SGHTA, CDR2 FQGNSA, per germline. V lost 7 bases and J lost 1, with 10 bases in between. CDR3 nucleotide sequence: TGTGCCAGCAAGGGACTTATGAACACCGGGGAGCTGTTTTTT. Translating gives CASKGLMNTGELFF.

CDR3 coding DNA: TGTGCCAGCAAGGAAGACTACACAGATACGCAGTATTTT. It encodes CASKEDYTDTQYF. The V and J genes are TRBV2 and TRBJ2-3; D possibly corresponds to TRBD2 (5 bases). Germline V gene lookup returns CDR1 SNHLY and CDR2 FYNNEI. The V gene lost 7 bases and the J gene lost 2 bases, with 10 bases spanning the gap. This CDR3 has 13 residues.

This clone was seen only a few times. The CDR3 spells CSVERGGAGSYEQYF. In nucleotides, the CDR3 is TGCAGCGTTGAAAGAGGGGGGGCCGGCTCCTACGAGCAGTACTTC. The V gene is TRBV29-1, the J gene TRBJ2-7, with a possible D match to TRBD2 (7 bases). The germline V gene has CDR1 SQVTM and CDR2 ANQGSEA. The V end was cut by 2 bases, the J end by 0 bases, with 14 bases between. CDR3 size: 15 residues.

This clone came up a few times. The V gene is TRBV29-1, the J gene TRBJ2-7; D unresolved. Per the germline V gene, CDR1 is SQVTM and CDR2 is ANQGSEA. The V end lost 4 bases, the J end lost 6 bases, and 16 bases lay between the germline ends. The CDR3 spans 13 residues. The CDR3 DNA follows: TGCAGCGTTGGGGCAGGCCTCCCGGGCGAGCAGTACTTC. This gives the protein CSVGAGLPGEQYF.

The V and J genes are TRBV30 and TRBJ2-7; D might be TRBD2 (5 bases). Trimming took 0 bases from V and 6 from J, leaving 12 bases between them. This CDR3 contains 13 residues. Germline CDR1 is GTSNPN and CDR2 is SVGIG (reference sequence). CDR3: CAWSVVGSGEQYF. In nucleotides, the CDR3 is TGTGCCTGGAGTGTGGTAGGGAGCGGCGAGCAGTACTTC.

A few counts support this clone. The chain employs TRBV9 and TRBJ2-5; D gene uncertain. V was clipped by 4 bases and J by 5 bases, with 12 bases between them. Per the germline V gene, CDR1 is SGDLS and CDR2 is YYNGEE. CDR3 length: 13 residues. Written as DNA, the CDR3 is TGTGCCAGCAGCCGCCCGGACGGGGAGACCCAGTACTTC. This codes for CASSRPDGETQYF.

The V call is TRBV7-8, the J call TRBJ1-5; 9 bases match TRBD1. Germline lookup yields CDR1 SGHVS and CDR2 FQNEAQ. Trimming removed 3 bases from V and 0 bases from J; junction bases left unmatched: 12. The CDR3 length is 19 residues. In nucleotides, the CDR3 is TGTGCCAGCAGCTTCGCTGCGGGACAGGGACAGTTTAGCAATCAGCCCCAGCATTTT. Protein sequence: CASSFAAGQGQFSNQPQHF.

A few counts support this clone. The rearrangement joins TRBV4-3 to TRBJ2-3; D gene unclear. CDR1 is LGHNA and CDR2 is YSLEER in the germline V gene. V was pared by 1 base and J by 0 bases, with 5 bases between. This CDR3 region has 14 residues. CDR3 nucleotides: TGCGCCAGCAGCCAAGCCAGGAGCACAGATACGCAGTATTTT. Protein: CASSQARSTDTQYF.

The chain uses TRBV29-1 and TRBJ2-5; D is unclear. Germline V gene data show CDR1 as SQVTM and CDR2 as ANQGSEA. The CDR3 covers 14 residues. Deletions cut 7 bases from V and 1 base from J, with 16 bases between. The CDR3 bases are TGCAGCGCTACCTCTTTGGGCCGCCAAGAGACCCAGTACTTC. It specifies CSATSLGRQETQYF.

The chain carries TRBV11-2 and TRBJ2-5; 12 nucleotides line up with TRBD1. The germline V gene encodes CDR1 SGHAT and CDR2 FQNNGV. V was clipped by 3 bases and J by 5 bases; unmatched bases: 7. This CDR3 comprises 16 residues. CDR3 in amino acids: CASSLRGQGAVETQYF. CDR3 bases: TGTGCCAGCAGCTTGAGGGGACAGGGGGCGGTTGAGACCCAGTACTTC.

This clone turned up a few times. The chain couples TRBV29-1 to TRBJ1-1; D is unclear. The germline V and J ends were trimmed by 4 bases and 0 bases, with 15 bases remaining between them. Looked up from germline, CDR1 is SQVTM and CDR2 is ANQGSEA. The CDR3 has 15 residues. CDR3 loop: CSVVLSALLNTEAFF. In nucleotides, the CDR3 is TGCAGCGTTGTTTTGTCCGCCCTATTGAACACTGAAGCTTTCTTT.

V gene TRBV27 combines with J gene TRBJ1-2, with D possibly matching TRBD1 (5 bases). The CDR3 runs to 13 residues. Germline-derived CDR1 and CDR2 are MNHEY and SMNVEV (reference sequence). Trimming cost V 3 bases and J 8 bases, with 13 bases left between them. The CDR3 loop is CASSFTGLGGYTF. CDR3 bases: TGTGCCAGCAGTTTCACGGGGCTGGGCGGCTACACCTTC.

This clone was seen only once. CDR3 amino acids: CASSVGTSGPYNEQFF. Written as DNA, the CDR3 is TGTGCCAGCAGCGTCGGGACTAGCGGCCCCTACAATGAGCAGTTCTTC. The rearrangement joins TRBV7-2 to TRBJ2-1, with 11 bases matching TRBD2. CDR1 SGHTA and CDR2 FQGNSA come from the germline V gene. After removal of 5 bases from V and 2 bases from J, the junction contained 5 bases not matched to a gene. This CDR3 comprises 16 residues.

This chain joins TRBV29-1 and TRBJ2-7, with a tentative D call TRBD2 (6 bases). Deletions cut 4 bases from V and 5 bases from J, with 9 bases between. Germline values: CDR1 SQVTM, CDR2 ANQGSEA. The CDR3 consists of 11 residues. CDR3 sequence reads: CSVVWGDEQYF. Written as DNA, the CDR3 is TGCAGCGTTGTGTGGGGGGACGAGCAGTACTTC.

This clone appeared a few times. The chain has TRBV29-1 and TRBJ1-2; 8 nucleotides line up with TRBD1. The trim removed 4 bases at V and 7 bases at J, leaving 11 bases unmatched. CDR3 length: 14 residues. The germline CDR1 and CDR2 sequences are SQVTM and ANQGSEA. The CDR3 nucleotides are TGCAGCGTTGTGGAAACTCTGGACAGGGCTGGCTACACCTTC. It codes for CSVVETLDRAGYTF.

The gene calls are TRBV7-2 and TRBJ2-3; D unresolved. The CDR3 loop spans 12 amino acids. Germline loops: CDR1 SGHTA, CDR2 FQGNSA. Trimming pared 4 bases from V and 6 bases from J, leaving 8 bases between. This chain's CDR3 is CASSYQLDTQYF. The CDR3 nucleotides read TGTGCCAGCAGCTACCAGTTGGATACGCAGTATTTT. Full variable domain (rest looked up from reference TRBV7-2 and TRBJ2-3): GAGVSQSPSNKVTEKGKDVELRCDPISGHTALYWYRQSLGQGLEFLIYFQGNSAPDKSGLPSDRFSAERTGGSVSTLTIQRTQQEDSAVYLCASSYQLDTQYFGPGTRLTVL.

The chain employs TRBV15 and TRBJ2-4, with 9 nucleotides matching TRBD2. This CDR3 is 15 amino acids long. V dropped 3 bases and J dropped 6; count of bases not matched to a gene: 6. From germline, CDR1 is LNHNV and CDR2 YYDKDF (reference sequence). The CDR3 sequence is CATSRGGLAPNIQYF. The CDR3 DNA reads TGTGCCACCAGCAGGGGGGGACTAGCCCCAAACATTCAGTACTTC.

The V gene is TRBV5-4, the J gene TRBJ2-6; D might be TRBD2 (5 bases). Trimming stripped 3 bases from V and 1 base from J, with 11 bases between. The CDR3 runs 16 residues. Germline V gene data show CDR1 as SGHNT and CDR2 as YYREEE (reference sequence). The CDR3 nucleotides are TGTGCCAGCAGCTCACGGAGGCAGTCTGGGGCCAACGTCCTGACTTTC. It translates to CASSSRRQSGANVLTF.